This record looks at one T cell receptor (beta chain) sequence and its context. Its antigen is currently unknown. Data came from immunoSEQ multiplex PCR; TCRdb stores just in-frame clones and leaves some out. The table has 130,000 or so clones, under 95% seen once. The data derive from a study of T cell responses to AZD1222 COVID-19 vaccine. Study-wide results and limits: Scientists sampled the repertoires only once the peak T cell response had passed. Unmutated variant regions are reportedly the target of nearly half of TCRs that are spike-specific. Mostly white British, mostly female donors; authors suggested clonal diversity may be underestimated.

The CDR3 contains 12 residues. V was trimmed by 3 bases and J by 10 bases, leaving 10 bases between them. The germline CDR1 and CDR2 sequences are WNHNN and SYGVQD (reference sequence). The clonotype originates from an adult who received the MenACWY meningococcal vaccine as a control. The specimen comprised peripheral blood, sampled 28 days after the second dose of the MenACWY control vaccine. This chain uses TRBV10-1 with TRBJ2-1, with D perhaps matching TRBD1 (6 bases). The CDR3 loop is CASSDLQGEQFF. CDR3 nucleotides: TGCGCCAGCAGTGACCTACAGGGAGAGCAGTTCTTC.